This TCR beta chain derives from a study of T cells expressing NK-cell markers. The wider study: It was sorted CD3+CD56+NKG2C+, CD3+CD56+NKG2C- and CD3+CD56-NKG2C+ T cells that supplied the TCR beta repertoires. Out of eight donors sequenced, seven tested HCMV-seropositive and the remaining one seronegative.

5'RACE template switching with UMIs produced the TCR beta cDNA. TCRdb re-called the 5' RACE reads and catalogs CDR3 proteins one per entry, DNA excluded. Its listing shows some 600,000 distinct CDR3 sequences. For this clonotype: Its antigen is not identified.

Notes on the study in general: Unclear, still, was the HCMV specificity of the expanded NKG2C+ T cell clones.

CDR3 size: 17 residues. The chain employs TRBV12-3 or TRBV12-4 and TRBJ2-5; the D call from TCRdb, TRBD1, cannot be confirmed without DNA. The TCR originated in a man aged 18 to 35 in good health. The sequencing sample was made of blood T cells: a sorted CD56 or NKG2C T cell subset, CD4+ or CD8+ T cells, or bulk PBMC T cells (not recorded which). CDR3 region: CASSLTVGDPGGETQYF.